Below are 31 T cell receptor beta chains sequenced from a single sample in a study of cytomegalovirus exposure and HLA in healthy donors. The primer mix had 60 Vbeta and 13 Jbeta primers. Clones were sequenced by immunoSEQ multiplex PCR, and TCRdb holds only the in-frame ones, with some missing. The data show around 67,000 clones, with 75% to 80% seen just once and 7.8% held by the top ten. The sample was PBMCs. All receptors come from a man in his late teens or twenties in good health and CMV-seropositive.

The chain recombines TRBV6-5 with TRBJ2-7, with D possibly matching TRBD1 (5 bases). The CDR3 runs 14 residues. Germline assignment: CDR1 MNHEY and CDR2 SVGAGI. The V end was cut by 4 bases, the J end by 0 bases, with 10 bases between. In DNA, the CDR3 is TGTGCCAGCAGTTCGGTGGACAACTCCTACGAGCAGTACTTC. It translates to CASSSVDNSYEQYF.

The CDR3: CAWSSDNGETQYF. The CDR3 DNA is TGTGCCTGGAGTTCGGACAACGGAGAGACCCAGTACTTC. V is TRBV30 and J is TRBJ2-5, with TRBD1 as a possible D gene (5 bases). Per the germline V gene, CDR1 is GTSNPN and CDR2 is SVGIG (reference sequence). The CDR3 has 13 residues. Trimming cost V 2 bases and J 4 bases, with 11 bases left between them.

The chain recombines TRBV5-6 with TRBJ2-5; a possible D gene is TRBD2 (6 bases). CDR1 and CDR2 (germline): SGHDT, YYEEEE. V lost 3 bases, J lost 4 bases, and 7 bases lay in between. The CDR3 is made up of 12 amino acids. The CDR3 is CASSSGGETQYF. As DNA, the CDR3 is TGTGCCAGCAGCTCCGGGGGAGAGACCCAGTACTTC. Variable domain in full (rest from reference TRBV5-6 and TRBJ2-5): DAGVTQSPTHLIKTRGQQVTLRCSPKSGHDTVSWYQQALGQGPQFIFQYYEEEERQRGNFPDRFSGHQFPNYSSELNVNALLLGDSALYLCASSSGGETQYFGPGTRLLVL.

This rearrangement joins TRBV2 to TRBJ1-1; maybe TRBD1 (5 bases). Germline values: CDR1 SNHLY, CDR2 FYNNEI. CDR3 length equals 13 residues. With 0 bases removed from V and 10 bases from J, the gap between germline ends came to 12 bases. CDR3 bases: TGTGCCAGCAGTGAAGCCAGGGTTCCCCTAGCTTTCTTT. Encoded protein: CASSEARVPLAFF.

This chain joins TRBV21-1 and TRBJ2-5; TRBD1, the table's D call, was not compared with the DNA. TRBV21-1 is an annotated pseudogene. This CDR3 is 15 amino acids long. This chain's CDR3 is CASSNGTAKEETQYF. The CDR3, as DNA: TGTGCCAGCAGCAACGGGACAGCTAAGGAAGAGACCCAGTACTTC.

The chain is built from TRBV6-5 and TRBJ1-4, with 9 bases aligning to TRBD1. This CDR3 spans 16 amino acids. The germline gives CDR1 MNHEY, CDR2 SVGAGI. The J segment lost 5 bases and the V segment lost 4 bases, leaving 8 bases of the junction unmatched. The CDR3 is CASSLMPGQGNEKLFF. For the CDR3, the DNA is TGTGCCAGCAGTTTAATGCCGGGACAGGGCAATGAAAAACTGTTTTTT.

The rearrangement joins TRBV7-2 to TRBJ1-2; TRBD1 matches 8 bases. The germline V gene has CDR1 SGHTA and CDR2 FQGNSA. The CDR3 is 14 amino acids. V lost 4 bases, J lost 5 bases, and 6 bases stayed unmatched. The CDR3 reads CASSSDRGRYGYTF. In DNA, the CDR3 is TGTGCCAGCAGCTCCGACAGGGGAAGGTATGGCTACACCTTC.

The sample holds one count of this clone. This chain connects TRBV6-5 to TRBJ2-3; weak D call: TRBD2 (5 bases). The CDR3 contains 16 residues. CDR1 MNHEY and CDR2 SVGAGI come from the germline V gene. V was pared by 2 bases and J by 2 bases, with 14 bases between. Written as DNA, the CDR3 is TGTGCCAGCAGTTACGGGTCAGCGGAAGTCACAGATACGCAGTATTTT. Translating it yields CASSYGSAEVTDTQYF.

This chain uses TRBV30 with TRBJ1-5, with D maybe TRBD1 (5 bases). CDR3 length: 15 residues. Germline loops: CDR1 GTSNPN, CDR2 SVGIG (reference sequence). Between the trimmed V and J ends, which lost 1 base and 2 bases, there was a span of 12 bases. In DNA, the CDR3 is TGTGCCTGGAGTGGAGGTCAGGGTCGCAATCAGCCCCAGCATTTT. Its protein is CAWSGGQGRNQPQHF.

This sequence joins TRBV30 and TRBJ2-3, with TRBD2 identical over 11 bases. V was pared by 4 bases and J by 3 bases, with 6 bases of the junction left unmatched. The CDR3 runs to 15 residues. Germline CDR1 GTSNPN, CDR2 SVGIG (reference sequence). In DNA form, the CDR3 reads TGTGCCTGGACCACCGGGACTAGCGGTACAGATACGCAGTATTTT. Translation: CAWTTGTSGTDTQYF.

The J gene is TRBJ2-2, the V gene TRBV29-1; weak D call: TRBD2 (5 bases). V was trimmed by 4 bases and J by 3 bases, leaving 9 bases between them. CDR3 length: 13 amino acids. Germline V lookup: CDR1 SQVTM, CDR2 ANQGSEA. The CDR3 reads CSVGGDDTGELFF. DNA for the CDR3: TGCAGCGTTGGGGGAGATGACACCGGGGAGCTGTTTTTT.

The rearrangement links TRBV4-1 to TRBJ2-1; 11 bases match TRBD2. The germline gives CDR1 MGHRA, CDR2 YSYEKL. J lost 7 bases, V lost 0 bases, and 8 bases had no gene match. The CDR3 length is 17 residues. In nucleotides, the CDR3 is TGCGCCAGCAGCCAAGACCATAGCGGGGGGGCCGGAAATGAGCAGTTCTTC. Amino acids: CASSQDHSGGAGNEQFF.

The rearrangement uses TRBV7-9 and TRBJ2-5; maybe TRBD1 (6 bases). The CDR3 spans 14 residues. The germline V gene encodes CDR1 SEHNR and CDR2 FQNEAQ (reference sequence). V was trimmed by 6 bases and J by 1 base, leaving 12 bases between them. The CDR3: CASRTTGTQETQYF. CDR3 sequence (DNA): TGTGCCAGCAGAACCACAGGGACCCAAGAGACCCAGTACTTC.

This chain joins TRBV5-1 and TRBJ2-1, with D tentatively TRBD2 (5 bases). The CDR3 spans 14 residues. Trimming took 5 bases from V and 7 from J, leaving 16 bases between them. Germline values: CDR1 SGHRS, CDR2 YFSETQ. The CDR3 reads CASRASGSENEQFF. As DNA, the CDR3 is TGCGCCAGCAGGGCATCTGGGAGCGAAAATGAGCAGTTCTTC.

The rearrangement uses TRBV11-3 and TRBJ2-1, with 9 nucleotides matching TRBD2. Germline CDR1 is SGHNT and CDR2 is YENEEA. The J segment lost 3 bases and the V segment lost 2 bases, leaving 5 bases of the junction unmatched. CDR3 length: 16 residues. The CDR3 DNA sequence: TGTGCCAGCAGCTTAAAAGCGACTAGCGGCTACAATGAGCAGTTCTTC. Its protein is CASSLKATSGYNEQFF. Looking up the rest from reference TRBV11-3 and TRBJ2-1 gives the full variable domain: EAGVVQSPRYKIIEKKQPVAFWCNPISGHNTLYWYLQNLGQGPELLIRYENEEAVDDSQLPKDRFSAERLKGVDSTLKIQPAELGDSAVYLCASSLKATSGYNEQFFGPGTRLTVL.

This clone was counted only a few times. The chain links TRBV28 to TRBJ1-2, with D unclear. Germline values: CDR1 MDHEN, CDR2 SYDVKM. The CDR3 loop spans 14 amino acids. Trimming took 3 bases from V and 0 from J, leaving 8 bases between them. This CDR3 reads CASSFGLSNYGYTF. The CDR3 DNA is TGTGCCAGCAGTTTTGGTCTATCTAACTATGGCTACACCTTC.

This chain joins TRBV7-2 and TRBJ2-5, with 15 nucleotides matching TRBD2. V was clipped by 5 bases and J by 2 bases; unmatched bases: 3. CDR1 and CDR2 from the germline V gene are SGHTA and FQGNSA. The CDR3 is 16 residues long. CDR3 sequence (DNA): TGTGCCAGCAGCCGGACTAGCGGGAGGGGGCAAGAGACCCAGTACTTC. Translating it yields CASSRTSGRGQETQYF.

J is TRBJ2-7 and V is TRBV4-1, with D tentatively TRBD2 (5 bases). CDR1 is MGHRA and CDR2 is YSYEKL in the germline V gene. Trimming shortened V by 7 bases and J by 4 bases, and 14 bases separated the two germline ends. This CDR3 region has 13 residues. DNA for the CDR3: TGCGCCAGCACCCCCGAGGGCAGTTACGAGCAGTACTTC. Translating it yields CASTPEGSYEQYF.

The J gene is TRBJ2-5, the V gene TRBV10-1; D ambiguous. V was shortened by 0 bases and J by 1 base, with 6 bases between the two germline ends. Germline lookup yields CDR1 WNHNN and CDR2 SYGVQD (reference sequence). CDR3 length equals 14 residues. The CDR3 reads CASSESASQETQYF. The CDR3 DNA reads TGCGCCAGCAGTGAGTCGGCATCCCAAGAGACCCAGTACTTC.

This clone was seen a handful of times. The chain has TRBV30 and TRBJ1-4; tentatively, D is TRBD1 (5 bases). Germline V lookup: CDR1 GTSNPN, CDR2 SVGIG (reference sequence). V gave up 2 bases and J gave up 5 bases, with 12 bases separating them. This CDR3 contains 14 residues. CDR3 region: CAWSHGGGNEKLFF. The CDR3 nucleotides are TGTGCCTGGAGTCATGGGGGGGGAAATGAAAAACTGTTTTTT.

This clone was observed a few times. The V call is TRBV6-5, the J call TRBJ2-7; TRBD1 aligns across 8 bases. The V and J ends lost 2 bases and 3 bases, in that order; junction bases with no gene match: 6. Germline values: CDR1 MNHEY, CDR2 SVGAGI. The CDR3 has 15 residues. The chain's CDR3 is CASSYGNRGDYEQYF. The CDR3 DNA reads TGTGCCAGCAGTTACGGGAACAGGGGGGACTACGAGCAGTACTTC.

CDR3 coding DNA: TGCGCCAGCAGCCTGGAAAAGAAGGCTGGCGGGGGGGCCGTAGAGACCCAGTACTTC. Translated: CASSLEKKAGGGAVETQYF. The V and J genes are TRBV5-1 and TRBJ2-5, with 9 bases fitting TRBD2. Germline-derived CDR1 and CDR2 are SGHRS and YFSETQ. Trimming removed 4 bases from V and 4 bases from J; junction bases left unmatched: 20. CDR3 length: 19 residues.

V is TRBV30 and J is TRBJ1-1; D gene ambiguous. The CDR3 has 12 amino acids. Germline V lookup: CDR1 GTSNPN, CDR2 SVGIG (reference sequence). Trimming took off 4 bases at V and 2 bases at J, with 8 bases between the two ends. CDR3 coding DNA: TGTGCCTGGATACAGCTCAACACTGAAGCTTTCTTT. This encodes CAWIQLNTEAFF.

V is TRBV6-5 and J is TRBJ1-2; D unresolved. Per germline, CDR1 MNHEY and CDR2 SVGAGI. The ends were cut back, 4 bases at V and 5 bases at J, with 17 bases in the middle. The CDR3 extends over 15 amino acids. CDR3 loop: CASSSEGSGGYGYTF. The DNA of the CDR3 is TGTGCCAGCAGTTCCGAGGGCTCGGGAGGATATGGCTACACCTTC.

This chain uses TRBV7-9 with TRBJ1-2; possible D gene TRBD1, 5 bases. Germline-derived CDR1 and CDR2 are SEHNR and FQNEAQ (reference sequence). V was pared by 5 bases and J by 8 bases, with 18 bases between. CDR3 size: 14 residues. CDR3 residues: CASSRQTEKLGYTF. CDR3 nucleotide sequence: TGTGCCAGCAGCCGACAGACCGAAAAACTCGGCTACACCTTC.

The rearrangement links TRBV30 to TRBJ2-5; 11 bases map to TRBD2. Unmatched junction bases numbered 8, after V lost 4 bases and J lost 4 bases. The germline gives CDR1 GTSNPN, CDR2 SVGIG (reference sequence). The CDR3 is 15 amino acids. The CDR3 protein is CAWNKGLAASETQYF. Here the CDR3 DNA reads TGTGCCTGGAATAAGGGACTAGCGGCTTCAGAGACCCAGTACTTC.

V gene TRBV7-2 combines with J gene TRBJ2-7, with 7 bases lining up with TRBD2. The CDR3 loop spans 14 amino acids. CDR1 is SGHTA and CDR2 is FQGNSA in the germline V gene. The V gene end was trimmed by 1 base and the J gene end by 3 bases; junction bases not matched to a gene: 3. CDR3 bases: TGTGCCAGCAGCTTAGTGGGGGGGAGCTACGAGCAGTACTTC. Translation gives CASSLVGGSYEQYF.

This chain links TRBV12-5 with TRBJ2-5; 7 nucleotides agree with TRBD1. The CDR3 spans 14 residues. Germline CDR1 LGHNT, CDR2 FRNRAP. The ends lost 1 base at V and 5 bases at J; junction bases unmatched: 4. The CDR3 sequence is CASGLATGYETQYF. CDR3 bases: TGTGCTAGTGGTTTGGCGACAGGGTACGAGACCCAGTACTTC.

In this sample, this clone turned up once. The chain couples TRBV2 to TRBJ2-5; 10 positions agree with TRBD2. Looked up from germline, CDR1 is SNHLY and CDR2 is FYNNEI. The V and J ends lost 9 bases and 5 bases, in that order; junction bases with no gene match: 6. The CDR3 contains 13 residues. The CDR3 sequence: CASTGTSVETQYF. CDR3 nucleotides: TGTGCCAGTACCGGGACTAGCGTGGAGACCCAGTACTTC.

The V gene is TRBV28, the J gene TRBJ2-7; no reliable D call. The CDR3 contains 11 residues. V was clipped by 7 bases and J by 2 bases, with 6 bases between them. Germline V gene data show CDR1 as MDHEN and CDR2 as SYDVKM. The DNA of the CDR3 is TGTGCCAGCATCTCCGCCTACGAGCAGTACTTC. Translating it yields CASISAYEQYF.

The genes are TRBV7-6 and TRBJ2-1; weak D call: TRBD2 (6 bases). CDR3 length: 14 residues. Germline V gene lookup returns CDR1 SGHVS and CDR2 FNYEAQ. V was trimmed by 5 bases and J by 8 bases, leaving 16 bases between them. The DNA of the CDR3 is TGTGCCAGCAGCCATGGAGGGCCGGGCTATGAGCAGTTCTTC. Amino acid sequence: CASSHGGPGYEQFF.